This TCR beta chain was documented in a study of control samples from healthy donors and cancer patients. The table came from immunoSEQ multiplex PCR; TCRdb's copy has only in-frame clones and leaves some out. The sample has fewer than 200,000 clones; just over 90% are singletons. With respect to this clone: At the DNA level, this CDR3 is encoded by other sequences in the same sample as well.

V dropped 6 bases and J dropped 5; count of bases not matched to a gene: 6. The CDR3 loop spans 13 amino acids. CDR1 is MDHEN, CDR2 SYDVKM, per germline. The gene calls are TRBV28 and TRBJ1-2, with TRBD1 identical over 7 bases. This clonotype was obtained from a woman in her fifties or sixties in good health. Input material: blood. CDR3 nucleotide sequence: TGTGCCAGCAGCCTACAGGGGAATTATGGCTACACCTTC. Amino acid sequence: CASSLQGNYGYTF.